The rows below give T cell receptor beta chains drawn from one sample of a study of blood T cell repertoires in COVID-19. Here immunoSEQ multiplex PCR was the method, and the copy in TCRdb shows in-frame clones only, minus some. Found here are fewer than 350,000 clones, 90% of them singletons; the top ten hold about 4%. The sequencing input was PBMCs or T cells enriched from blood (not recorded which). The source is a woman in her twenties or thirties with acute COVID-19. Each CDR3 is given with its conserved first and last residue. A D gene is named only where the DNA matches it firmly. Some rows mark clone size as missing; the rest say once, few, many or name a class of expanded clone.

TRBV5-8	.	.	TRBJ2-2	TGTGCCAGCAGCTTTATAGGACAAGCGAACACCGGGGAGCTGTTTTTT	CASSFIGQANTGELFF
TRBV7-9	.	.	TRBJ2-7	TGTGCCAGCAGCCCAAAACAGAGGGTCGCCGAGCAGTACTTC	CASSPKQRVAEQYF
TRBV9	.	few	TRBJ2-5	TGTGCCAGCAGCTCCTCATGGTCCCTAGCTTCATCGTACCAAGAGACCCAGTACTTC	CASSSSWSLASSYQETQYF
TRBV28	.	.	TRBJ1-2	TGTGCCAGCAAGTTAGGCAGGGCGAACTATGGCTACACCTTC	CASKLGRANYGYTF
TRBV4-1	TRBD1	.	TRBJ2-7	TGCGCCAGCAGCCAGGGACCGGGACAGGGCAACTACGAGCAGTACTTC	CASSQGPGQGNYEQYF
TRBV7-9	.	.	TRBJ2-1	TGTGCCAGCAGCCTAGGACAGAATGAGCAGTTCTTC	CASSLGQNEQFF
TRBV28	TRBD2	.	TRBJ2-1	TGTGCCAGCAGTTTAGGGGGACTAGCCAATGAGCAGTTCTTC	CASSLGGLANEQFF
TRBV7-8	.	.	TRBJ2-1	TGTGCCAGCAGCTTAGAGCGCGGGAAAGTCGACAATGAGCAGTTCTTC	CASSLERGKVDNEQFF
TRBV7-9	.	.	TRBJ2-1	TGTGCCAGCAGCTCCGAGTTCAATGAGCAGTTCTTC	CASSSEFNEQFF
TRBV19	TRBD2	.	TRBJ2-7	TGTGCCAGTAAAATGGGACGGGAGGCCCCCGAGCAGTACTTC	CASKMGREAPEQYF
TRBV5-4	.	once	TRBJ2-5	TGTGCCAGCAGCTTTCAGGGCGAAGAGACCCAGTACTTC	CASSFQGEETQYF
TRBV19	.	.	TRBJ1-2	TGTGCCAGTAGTACCCCGGAGGGAAACTATGGCTACACCTTC	CASSTPEGNYGYTF
TRBV10-2	TRBD2	.	TRBJ2-2	TGCGCCAGTCGACTAGCGGAGAGGACCGGGGAGCTGTTTTTT	CASRLAERTGELFF
TRBV11-2	.	.	TRBJ2-1	TGTGCCAGCACCGTCAGCGGCGCCTACAATGAGCAGTTCTTC	CASTVSGAYNEQFF
TRBV29-1	TRBD1	.	TRBJ1-5	TGCAGCGTTGATGAGACAGGGAAAGGGCCCCAGCATTTT	CSVDETGKGPQHF
TRBV5-1	.	.	TRBJ2-5	TGCGCCAGCAGCTTGGCCGGGACAACCCAAGAGACCCAGTACTTC	CASSLAGTTQETQYF
TRBV27	.	.	TRBJ2-7	TGTGCCAGCAGTTTAGGGCGGGTCTACGAGCAGTACTTC	CASSLGRVYEQYF
TRBV3-1/TRBV3-2	.	few	TRBJ2-7	TGTGCCAGCAGCCAGGGGCGGTCCTCCTACGAGCAGTACTTC	CASSQGRSSYEQYF
TRBV9	.	.	TRBJ2-7	TGTGCCAGCAGCGTAGCAGGGGTGGGCGAGCAGTACTTC	CASSVAGVGEQYF
TRBV18	.	.	TRBJ1-1	TGTGCCAGCTCACCCCGAGAGACTGAAGCTTTCTTT	CASSPRETEAFF
TRBV7-3	TRBD1	.	TRBJ2-7	TGTGCCAGCAGCTTAATCGGGACAGGAGGCTACGAGCAGTACTTC	CASSLIGTGGYEQYF
TRBV27	.	.	TRBJ2-3	TGTGCCAGCAGTTTACGGCTAGCTTCTAGCACAGATACGCAGTATTTT	CASSLRLASSTDTQYF
TRBV5-1	TRBD2	once	TRBJ2-4	TGCGCCAGCAGCTTGGAAGTTAGCGGGAGTATCGCCAAAAACATTCAGTACTTC	CASSLEVSGSIAKNIQYF
TRBV10-1	.	.	TRBJ2-5	TGCGCCAGCAGTGAGTCGAATCCGGCCCAGGGAGAGACCCAGTACTTC	CASSESNPAQGETQYF
TRBV28	TRBD1	.	TRBJ1-6	TGTGCCAGCAGTTCCGGACAGGGGGCGCTTGATTCACCCCTCCACTTT	CASSSGQGALDSPLHF
TRBV5-1	.	.	TRBJ1-5	TGCGCCAGCAGCTTGCTACCAACAGGGTCGGGCTATCAGCCCCAGCATTTT	CASSLLPTGSGYQPQHF
TRBV15	.	few	TRBJ2-1	TGTGCCACCAGCAGGGAGGGCCGCAATGAGCAGTTCTTC	CATSREGRNEQFF
TRBV13	.	.	TRBJ2-6	TGTGCCAGCAGCAGGGGCGCTGGGGCCAACGTCCTGACTTTC	CASSRGAGANVLTF
TRBV7-6	TRBD2	few	TRBJ2-1	TGTGCCAGCAGCTTACAAGCGGGAGACCGCTCCTACAATGAGCAGTTCTTC	CASSLQAGDRSYNEQFF
TRBV15	TRBD1	.	TRBJ1-5	TGTGCCACCACCGAGACAGGGGATAGCAATCAGCCCCAGCATTTT	CATTETGDSNQPQHF
TRBV19	.	.	TRBJ2-6	TGTGCCAGTAGTTCCGTTCGTCCTCGGGGGAGGACTCCAAGCTCTGGGGCCAACGTCCTGACTTTC	CASSSVRPRGRTPSSGANVLTF
TRBV29-1	.	.	TRBJ1-5	TGCAGCGTTGCCGAGAATAGCAATCAGCCCCAGCATTTT	CSVAENSNQPQHF
TRBV6-5	TRBD1	.	TRBJ1-2	TGTGCCGTCAGAGACAGGGGGAATGGCTACACCTTC	CAVRDRGNGYTF
TRBV5-4	.	.	TRBJ2-3	TGTGCCAGCAGCTTGGACCAGGGGTTGGGGGATACGCAGTATTTT	CASSLDQGLGDTQYF
TRBV28	TRBD2	.	TRBJ2-1	TGTGCCAGCAGGTACACGGGGCTAGCGGGACCCTACAATGAGCAGTTCTTC	CASRYTGLAGPYNEQFF
TRBV4-1	TRBD1	once	TRBJ1-4	TGCGCCAGCAGCCATGACCGCCCCTCGGACAGGTCTGGGGAAAAACTGTTTTTT	CASSHDRPSDRSGEKLFF
TRBV11-2	TRBD2	.	TRBJ2-7	TGTGCCAGCAGCTTAGGGACTAGCGGGACTACCTCCTACGAGCAGTACTTC	CASSLGTSGTTSYEQYF
TRBV30	.	once	TRBJ1-5	TGTGCCTGGCCGGACGAACAGGGTTACGGCAATCAGCCCCAGCATTTT	CAWPDEQGYGNQPQHF
TRBV6-2/TRBV6-3	TRBD2	once	TRBJ2-3	TGTGCCAGCAGTTTGTGGACTAGCGGCACAGATACGCAGTATTTT	CASSLWTSGTDTQYF
TRBV9	.	few	TRBJ1-6	TGTGCCAGCAGCGTAGGCCAGGGGATATCTTCACCCCTCCACTTT	CASSVGQGISSPLHF
TRBV3-1/TRBV3-2	.	.	TRBJ2-1	TGTGCCAGCAGCCAAGCTGGCGGGCCTTCCTACAATGAGCAGTTCTTC	CASSQAGGPSYNEQFF
TRBV27	TRBD1	.	TRBJ2-7	TGTGCCAGCAGTTTCCCTGGGACAGGGGTGGTCGAGCAGTACTTC	CASSFPGTGVVEQYF
TRBV4-1	.	.	TRBJ2-1	TGCGCCAGCAGCCAAGGACTAGGAGAGCAGTTCTTC	CASSQGLGEQFF
TRBV12-3/TRBV12-4	.	.	TRBJ1-3	TGTGCCAGCAGTCCTCTGGGAAACACCATATATTTT	CASSPLGNTIYF
TRBV7-9	.	.	TRBJ2-2	TGTGCCAGCAGCTTGGACAGCGCCGGGGAGCTGTTTTTT	CASSLDSAGELFF
TRBV14	.	.	TRBJ1-2	TGTGCCAGCAGCCAATGGGTGAGCAGGGCCGCGGAGCACGGCTACACCTTC	CASSQWVSRAAEHGYTF
TRBV10-3	.	.	TRBJ2-7	TGTGCCATCAGTGGTTCTCACGAGCAGTACTTC	CAISGSHEQYF
TRBV9	.	.	TRBJ2-2	TGTGCCAGCAGCGGTTCACTAGATACCGGGGAGCTGTTTTTT	CASSGSLDTGELFF
TRBV7-3	TRBD1	.	TRBJ2-1	TGTGCCAGCAGCTCCGGGACAGGGAACTACAATGAGCAGTTCTTC	CASSSGTGNYNEQFF
TRBV10-1	.	.	TRBJ1-5	TGCGCCAGCAGAGCCGGGAATCAGCCCCAGCATTTT	CASRAGNQPQHF
TRBV10-2	.	.	TRBJ2-7	TGCGCCAGCAGTGAGAAGCTAAGAAACTACGAGCAGTACTTC	CASSEKLRNYEQYF
TRBV10-2	TRBD2	.	TRBJ2-7	TGCGCCAGCAGTACTATCCCCGGACTAGCGGGAGAGATAAAAGGATCCTACGAGCAGTACTTC	CASSTIPGLAGEIKGSYEQYF